The 28 T cell receptor beta chains below come from one sample, sequenced in a study of blood T cell repertoires in COVID-19. Measured with immunoSEQ multiplex PCR; TCRdb has only the in-frame clones, and not every one. The sample contains 60,000 to 90,000 clones, approximately 90% of which appear only once. The sample taken for sequencing was peripheral blood. The receptors were gathered from a woman older than 75 with active or convalescent COVID-19.

The V and J genes are TRBV3-1 (or the pseudogene TRBV3-2) and TRBJ2-2; D is ambiguous. Germline CDR1 and CDR2: LGHDT and YNNKEL (reference sequence). Trimming removed 2 bases at V and 5 bases at J, with 15 bases between. CDR3 length: 16 amino acids. The CDR3 sequence is CASSQPQSLRTGELFF. CDR3 DNA sequence: TGTGCCAGCAGCCAACCCCAGAGTCTGAGGACCGGGGAGCTGTTTTTT.

The chain joins TRBV4-1 to TRBJ2-7; the D gene is possibly TRBD1 (6 bases). V gave up 5 bases and J gave up 2 bases, with 13 bases separating them. Germline V gives CDR1 MGHRA, CDR2 YSYEKL. This CDR3 has 14 residues. The CDR3 region is CASSFRDKPYEQYF. Here the CDR3 DNA reads TGCGCCAGCAGCTTTCGGGACAAACCCTACGAGCAGTACTTC.

This chain uses TRBV5-1 with TRBJ1-4; D is undetermined. This CDR3 comprises 15 residues. Germline V gene data show CDR1 as SGHRS and CDR2 as YFSETQ. The germline V and J ends were trimmed by 3 bases and 0 bases, with 9 bases remaining between them. This CDR3 is CASSSLTATNEKLFF. CDR3 coding DNA: TGCGCCAGCAGCTCCCTCACAGCAACTAATGAAAAACTGTTTTTT.

This clone has only one observation. The rearrangement joins TRBV4-3 to TRBJ2-2; 8 bases map to TRBD2. Looked up from germline, CDR1 is LGHNA and CDR2 is YSLEER. V shed 0 bases and J 4 bases; nucleotides not matched to a gene: 7. The CDR3 runs 17 residues. The CDR3 region is CASSQELAGGGTGELFF. The CDR3 bases are TGCGCCAGCAGCCAAGAATTGGCGGGAGGTGGCACCGGGGAGCTGTTTTTT.

The CDR3: CASSLGAGATAKNIQYF. The DNA for the CDR3 is TGTGCCAGCAGCTTAGGGGCAGGGGCCACGGCCAAAAACATTCAGTACTTC. The chain has TRBV7-9 and TRBJ2-4; possible D gene TRBD1, 6 bases. Per germline, CDR1 SEHNR and CDR2 FQNEAQ (reference sequence). The germline V and J ends were trimmed by 1 base and 1 base, with 14 bases remaining between them. The CDR3 spans 17 residues.

In DNA, the CDR3 is TGTGCCAGCAGCTTCAGGCGGGGGGGCCCAGATACGCAGTATTTT. It codes for CASSFRRGGPDTQYF. The V and J genes are TRBV7-2 and TRBJ2-3; 9 positions match TRBD2. Germline V gene sequence: CDR1 SGHTA, CDR2 FQGNSA. The V and J ends lost 3 bases and 4 bases, in that order; junction bases with no gene match: 5. This CDR3 contains 15 residues.

The chain couples TRBV6-5 to TRBJ2-3; a weak D match, TRBD1 (5 bases). Per the germline V gene, CDR1 is MNHEY and CDR2 is SVGAGI. This CDR3 contains 15 residues. V was pared by 7 bases and J by 2 bases, with 16 bases between. The CDR3 DNA follows: TGTGCCAGCACGCATTGGGGCGGATCCACAGATACGCAGTATTTT. This encodes CASTHWGGSTDTQYF.

The rearrangement links TRBV7-9 to TRBJ1-4; the match to TRBD1 covers 8 bases. V dropped 5 bases and J dropped 4; count of bases not matched to a gene: 6. From germline, CDR1 is SEHNR and CDR2 FQNEAQ (reference sequence). The CDR3 consists of 15 residues. The CDR3 loop reads CASSRDRSYNEKLFF. The CDR3 nucleotides read TGTGCCAGCAGCCGGGACAGGAGCTATAATGAAAAACTGTTTTTT.

This clone was counted between two and nine times. Other DNA sequences in this specimen translate into the identical CDR3. The V gene is TRBV19, the J gene TRBJ2-1, with 8 bases that match TRBD2. The V segment lost 8 bases and the J segment 9 bases; nucleotides outside the gene matches: 21. The CDR3 covers 17 residues. Per germline, CDR1 LNHDA and CDR2 SQIVND (reference sequence). CDR3 sequence reads: CASRTGAGRPGRGEQFF. The CDR3 nucleotides are TGTGCCAGTCGTACCGGGGCGGGGAGGCCCGGGAGGGGTGAGCAGTTCTTC.

This chain uses TRBV28 with TRBJ2-7, with 9 positions matching TRBD1. Germline V CDR1 and CDR2: MDHEN, SYDVKM. CDR3 length: 15 residues. The V segment lost 2 bases and the J segment 4 bases; nucleotides outside the gene matches: 6. The CDR3 DNA reads as TGTGCCAGCAGTTTACGACAGGGGGGGAATTACGAGCAGTACTTC. It yields the protein CASSLRQGGNYEQYF.

This chain uses TRBV5-4 with TRBJ2-2; TRBD1 matches 7 bases. The length of the CDR3 is 15 residues. The germline CDR1 and CDR2 sequences are SGHNT and YYREEE (reference sequence). J was trimmed by 1 base and V by 4 bases; bases with no gene match: 4. DNA for the CDR3: TGTGCCAGCAGCCCGGGGACAGTGAACACCGGGGAGCTGTTTTTT. Its protein product is CASSPGTVNTGELFF.

This clone was seen once. The CDR3 DNA sequence: TGTGCCACCAGTGATTACGCGACTAGCGGAGGCACAGATACGCAGTATTTT. Its translation: CATSDYATSGGTDTQYF. This chain uses TRBV24-1 with TRBJ2-3, with 9 bases lining up with TRBD2. V lost 2 bases, J lost 1 base, and 6 bases stayed unmatched. In germline, CDR1 is KGHDR, CDR2 SFDVKD. The CDR3 loop spans 17 amino acids.

The V gene is TRBV6-2 or TRBV6-3, the J gene TRBJ1-1; the D is unclear. CDR3 length: 11 residues. Per germline, CDR1 MNHEY and CDR2 SVGEGT. V lost 0 bases, J lost 10 bases, and 6 bases lay in between. The CDR3 coding sequence is TGTGCCAGCAGTTACTCGAGGTCAGCTTTCTTT. Encoded protein: CASSYSRSAFF.

This clone was detected a few times. V gene TRBV27 combines with J gene TRBJ2-1; 11 positions match TRBD2. CDR1 and CDR2 (germline): MNHEY, SMNVEV (reference sequence). This CDR3 has 15 amino acids. The trim removed 4 bases at V and 6 bases at J, leaving 5 bases unmatched. The DNA for the CDR3 is TGTGCCAGCAGTTCCCTAGCGGGGGGCGGCAATGAGCAGTTCTTC. Translating gives CASSSLAGGGNEQFF.

The rearrangement joins TRBV6-5 to TRBJ1-4; 10 bases align to TRBD1. The CDR3 is 15 amino acids. V shed 6 bases and J 5 bases; nucleotides not matched to a gene: 6. The V gene's germline CDR1 is MNHEY and CDR2 SVGAGI. CDR3 protein: CASRTGTGANEKLFF. Written as DNA, the CDR3 is TGTGCCAGCAGAACCGGGACAGGGGCAAATGAAAAACTGTTTTTT.

This chain links TRBV5-6 with TRBJ2-3; TRBD2 is a possible D gene (5 bases). Germline CDR1 reads SGHDT; CDR2 reads YYEEEE. The V and J ends lost 4 bases and 1 base respectively, with 16 bases between them. The CDR3 consists of 16 residues. The DNA of the CDR3 is TGTGCCAGCAGCCTAAGAGGTGGACTTGGCACAGATACGCAGTATTTT. Translation gives CASSLRGGLGTDTQYF.

The rearrangement uses TRBV4-1 and TRBJ2-1; the D is unclear. CDR3 length equals 13 residues. Germline V CDR1 and CDR2: MGHRA, YSYEKL. Trimming stripped 1 base from V and 4 bases from J, with 5 bases between. CDR3 DNA: TGCGCCAGCAGCCAAGGAGGTTACAATGAGCAGTTCTTC. Encoded protein: CASSQGGYNEQFF.

The genes are TRBV6-5 and TRBJ2-5; 8 nucleotides line up with TRBD1. Germline V gene data show CDR1 as MNHEY and CDR2 as SVGAGI. This CDR3 has 14 amino acids. V was clipped by 4 bases and J by 4 bases; unmatched bases: 5. The CDR3 loop reads CASSSYRGRETQYF. The CDR3 DNA is TGTGCCAGCAGTTCTTACAGGGGGAGAGAGACCCAGTACTTC.

The sample holds a few counts of this clone. The CDR3: CASSSPGQGNIQYF. CDR3 nucleotide sequence: TGTGCCAGCAGCTCCCCGGGACAGGGCAACATTCAGTACTTC. J is TRBJ2-4 and V is TRBV7-9, with 9 bases lining up with TRBD1. The V and J ends lost 4 bases and 7 bases, in that order; junction bases with no gene match: 5. CDR1 SEHNR and CDR2 FQNEAQ come from the germline V gene (reference sequence). The CDR3 spans 14 residues.

Many counts were recorded for this clone. The chain is built from TRBV6-2 or TRBV6-3 and TRBJ2-7, with 8 bases fitting TRBD1. Looked up from germline, CDR1 is MNHEY and CDR2 is SVGEGT. With V trimmed by 5 bases and J by 0 bases, 3 bases remained unmatched. CDR3 length equals 14 residues. The CDR3 protein is CASSGQGASYEQYF. As DNA, the CDR3 is TGTGCCAGCAGTGGACAGGGAGCCTCCTACGAGCAGTACTTC.

The chain employs TRBV3-1 (or the pseudogene TRBV3-2) and TRBJ1-6, with a tentative D call TRBD1 (6 bases). Trimming took off 2 bases at V and 7 bases at J, with 15 bases between the two ends. The germline V gene has CDR1 LGHDT and CDR2 YNNKEL (reference sequence). CDR3 length equals 16 residues. The CDR3 DNA reads TGTGCCAGCAGCCAACAGGGGCTTATGGGGAATTCACCCCTCCACTTT. Amino acid sequence: CASSQQGLMGNSPLHF.

This rearrangement joins TRBV6-6 to TRBJ2-5, with D perhaps assigned TRBD1 or TRBD2 (5 bases each). Germline-derived CDR1 and CDR2 are MNHNY and SVGAGI (reference sequence). The germline V and J ends were trimmed by 5 bases and 2 bases, with 15 bases remaining between them. This CDR3 is built from 15 residues. The CDR3 protein is CASSRGDWEQETQYF. The CDR3 region has the DNA TGTGCCAGCAGTCGGGGCGACTGGGAGCAAGAGACCCAGTACTTC.

The table lists this clone with a few counts. The chain has TRBV9 and TRBJ1-6; TRBD1 matches at 12 bases. CDR3 length equals 17 residues. J lost 8 bases, V lost 0 bases, and 6 bases had no gene match. Germline V gene lookup returns CDR1 SGDLS and CDR2 YYNGEE. CDR3 sequence (DNA): TGTGCCAGCAGCGTAGCCGGGACAGGGGGCGGACATTCACCCCTCCACTTT. Translated, it gives CASSVAGTGGGHSPLHF.

The V gene is TRBV9, the J gene TRBJ2-2, with D perhaps matching TRBD2 (7 bases). Trimming shortened V by 5 bases and J by 4 bases, and 18 bases separated the two germline ends. CDR1 is SGDLS, CDR2 YYNGEE, per germline. This CDR3 is built from 16 residues. CDR3: CASSLGASGSTGELFF. The CDR3 DNA is TGTGCCAGCAGTCTGGGGGCTAGCGGATCCACCGGGGAGCTGTTTTTT.

The gene calls are TRBV28 and TRBJ1-1; D not certain. CDR3 size: 13 residues. Trimming took 3 bases from V and 5 from J, leaving 10 bases between them. The germline V gene has CDR1 MDHEN and CDR2 SYDVKM. The CDR3 DNA sequence: TGTGCCAGCAGTTTTAAGAGCTGGACTGAAGCTTTCTTT. Translated: CASSFKSWTEAFF.

This chain uses TRBV5-4 with TRBJ2-5; TRBD2 aligns across 12 bases. CDR3 length: 14 residues. The ends lost 4 bases at V and 5 bases at J; junction bases unmatched: 3. CDR1 is SGHNT, CDR2 YYREEE, per germline (reference sequence). CDR3 bases: TGTGCCAGCAGCCGGACTAGCGGGACTGAGACCCAGTACTTC. Residues: CASSRTSGTETQYF. Full variable domain (remainder filled in from reference TRBV5-4 and TRBJ2-5): ETGVTQSPTHLIKTRGQQVTLRCSSQSGHNTVSWYQQALGQGPQFIFQYYREEENGRGNFPPRFSGLQFPNYSSELNVNALELDDSALYLCASSRTSGTETQYFGPGTRLLVL.

There are a few counts of this clone. The rearrangement joins TRBV2 to TRBJ1-2; 8 bases match TRBD1. This CDR3 has 14 residues. Germline CDR1 reads SNHLY; CDR2 reads FYNNEI. V gave up 7 bases and J gave up 3 bases; unmatched junction bases: 7. CDR3 sequence: CASTKEQGDYGYTF. As DNA, the CDR3 is TGTGCCAGCACCAAGGAACAGGGGGACTATGGCTACACCTTC.

The chain employs TRBV30 and TRBJ1-5, with TRBD1 identical over 7 bases. The germline V gene encodes CDR1 GTSNPN and CDR2 SVGIG (reference sequence). The ends lost 2 bases at V and 0 bases at J; junction bases unmatched: 7. CDR3 length equals 16 residues. The CDR3 DNA sequence: TGTGCCTGGAGTAACAGGGGAAGGGGTAGCAATCAGCCCCAGCATTTT. Translated: CAWSNRGRGSNQPQHF.